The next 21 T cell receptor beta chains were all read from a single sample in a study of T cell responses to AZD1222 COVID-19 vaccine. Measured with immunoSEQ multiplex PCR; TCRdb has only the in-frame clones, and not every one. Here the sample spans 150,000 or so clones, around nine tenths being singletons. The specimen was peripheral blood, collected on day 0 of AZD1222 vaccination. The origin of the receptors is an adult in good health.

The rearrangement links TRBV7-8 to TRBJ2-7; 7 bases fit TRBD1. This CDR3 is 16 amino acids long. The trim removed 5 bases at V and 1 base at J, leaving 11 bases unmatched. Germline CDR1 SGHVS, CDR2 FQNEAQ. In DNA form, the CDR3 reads TGTGCCAGCAGCACCCGACAGGGTACCCCTTCCTACGAGCAGTACTTC. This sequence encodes CASSTRQGTPSYEQYF.

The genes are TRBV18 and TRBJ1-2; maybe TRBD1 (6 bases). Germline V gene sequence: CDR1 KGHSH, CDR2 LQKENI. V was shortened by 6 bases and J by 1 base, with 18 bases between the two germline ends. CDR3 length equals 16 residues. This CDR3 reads CASSHGQLGGNYGYTF. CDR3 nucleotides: TGTGCCAGCTCTCATGGACAGTTAGGAGGTAACTATGGCTACACCTTC.

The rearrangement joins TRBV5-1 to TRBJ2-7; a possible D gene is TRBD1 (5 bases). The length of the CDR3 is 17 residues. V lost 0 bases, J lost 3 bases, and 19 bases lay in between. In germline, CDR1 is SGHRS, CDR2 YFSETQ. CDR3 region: CASSLGRLELTGYEQYF. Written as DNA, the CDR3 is TGCGCCAGCAGCTTGGGAAGGTTGGAGTTAACAGGCTACGAGCAGTACTTC.

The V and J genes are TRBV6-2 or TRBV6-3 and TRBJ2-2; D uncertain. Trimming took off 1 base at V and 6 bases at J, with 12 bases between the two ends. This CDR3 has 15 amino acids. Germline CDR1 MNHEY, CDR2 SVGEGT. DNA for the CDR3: TGTGCCAGCAGTTACTACCGGTCCCGGGCCGGGGAGCTGTTTTTT. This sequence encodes CASSYYRSRAGELFF.

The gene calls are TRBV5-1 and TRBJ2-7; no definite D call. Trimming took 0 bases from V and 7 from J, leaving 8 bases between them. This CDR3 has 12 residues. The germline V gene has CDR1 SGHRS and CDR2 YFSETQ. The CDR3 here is CASSLATEEQYF. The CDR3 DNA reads TGCGCCAGCAGCTTGGCCACAGAGGAGCAGTACTTC.

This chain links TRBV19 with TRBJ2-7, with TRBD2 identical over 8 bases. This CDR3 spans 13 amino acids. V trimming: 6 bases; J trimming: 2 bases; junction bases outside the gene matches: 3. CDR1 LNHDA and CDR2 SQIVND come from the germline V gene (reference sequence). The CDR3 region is CASRTSGTYEQYF. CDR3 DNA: TGTGCCAGTAGAACTAGCGGTACCTACGAGCAGTACTTC.

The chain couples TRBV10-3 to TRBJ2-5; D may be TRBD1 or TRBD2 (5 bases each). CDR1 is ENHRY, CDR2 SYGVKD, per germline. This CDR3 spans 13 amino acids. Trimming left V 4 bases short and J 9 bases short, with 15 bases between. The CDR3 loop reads CAISGTRGEAQYF. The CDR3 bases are TGTGCCATCAGTGGCACGAGGGGTGAGGCCCAGTACTTC.

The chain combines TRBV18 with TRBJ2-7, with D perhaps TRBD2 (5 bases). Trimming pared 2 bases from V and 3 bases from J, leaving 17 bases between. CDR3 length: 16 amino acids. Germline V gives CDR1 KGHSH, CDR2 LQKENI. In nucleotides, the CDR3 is TGTGCCAGCTCACCAGGGCCGGATCGGAGGTACTACGAGCAGTACTTC. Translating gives CASSPGPDRRYYEQYF.

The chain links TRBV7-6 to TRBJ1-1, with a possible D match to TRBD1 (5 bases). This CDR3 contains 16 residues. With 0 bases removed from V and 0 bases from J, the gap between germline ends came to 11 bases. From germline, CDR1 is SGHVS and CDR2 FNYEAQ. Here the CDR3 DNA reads TGTGCCAGCAGCTTAGCCCATCGGGGCCTGAACACTGAAGCTTTCTTT. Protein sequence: CASSLAHRGLNTEAFF.

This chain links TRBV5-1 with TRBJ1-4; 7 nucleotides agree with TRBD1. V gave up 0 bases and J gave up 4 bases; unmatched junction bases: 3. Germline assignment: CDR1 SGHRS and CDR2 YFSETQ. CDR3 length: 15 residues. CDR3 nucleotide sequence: TGCGCCAGCAGCTTGGAAGGGGACAGTAATGAAAAACTGTTTTTT. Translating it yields CASSLEGDSNEKLFF.

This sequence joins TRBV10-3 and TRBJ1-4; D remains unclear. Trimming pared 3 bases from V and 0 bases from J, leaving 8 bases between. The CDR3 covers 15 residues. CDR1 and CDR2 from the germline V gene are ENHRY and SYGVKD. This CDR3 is CAISDPTATNEKLFF. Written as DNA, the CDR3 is TGTGCCATCAGTGATCCGACCGCAACTAATGAAAAACTGTTTTTT.

CDR3 in amino acids: CASSPPGTYGYTF. In DNA, the CDR3 is TGTGCCAGCAGCCCTCCCGGGACCTATGGCTACACCTTC. V gene TRBV6-2 or TRBV6-3 combines with J gene TRBJ1-2, with TRBD1 as a possible D gene (5 bases). Germline V CDR1 and CDR2: MNHEY, SVGEGT. Trimming took off 6 bases at V and 4 bases at J, with 12 bases between the two ends. The CDR3 runs 13 residues.

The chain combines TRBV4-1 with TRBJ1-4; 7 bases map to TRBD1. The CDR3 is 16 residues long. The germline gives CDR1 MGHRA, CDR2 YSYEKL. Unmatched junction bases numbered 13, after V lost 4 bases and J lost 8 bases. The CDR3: CASSRGTVGENEKLFF. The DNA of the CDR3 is TGCGCCAGCAGCCGAGGGACAGTGGGTGAGAACGAAAAACTGTTTTTT.

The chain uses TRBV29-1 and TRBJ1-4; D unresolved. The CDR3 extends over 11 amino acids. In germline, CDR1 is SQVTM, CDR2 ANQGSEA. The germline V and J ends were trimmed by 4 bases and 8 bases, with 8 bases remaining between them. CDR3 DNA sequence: TGCAGCGTTGTGGAAAGGGAAAAACTGTTTTTT. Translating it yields CSVVEREKLFF.

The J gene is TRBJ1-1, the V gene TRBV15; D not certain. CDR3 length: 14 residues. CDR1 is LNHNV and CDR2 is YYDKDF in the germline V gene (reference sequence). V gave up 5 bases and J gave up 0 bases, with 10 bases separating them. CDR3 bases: TGTGCCACCAGCTCAGGACCCCTGAACACTGAAGCTTTCTTT. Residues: CATSSGPLNTEAFF.

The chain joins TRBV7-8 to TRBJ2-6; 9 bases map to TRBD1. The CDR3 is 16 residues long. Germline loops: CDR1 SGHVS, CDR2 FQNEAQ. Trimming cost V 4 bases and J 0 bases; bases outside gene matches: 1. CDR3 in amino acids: CASSWDRVSGANVLTF. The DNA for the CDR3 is TGTGCCAGCAGCTGGGACAGGGTCTCTGGGGCCAACGTCCTGACTTTC. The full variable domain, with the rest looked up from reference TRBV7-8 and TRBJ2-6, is GAGVSQSPRYKVAKRGQDVALRCDPISGHVSLFWYQQALGQGPEFLTYFQNEAQLDKSGLPSDRFFAERPEGSVSTLKIQRTQQEDSAVYLCASSWDRVSGANVLTFGAGSRLTVL.

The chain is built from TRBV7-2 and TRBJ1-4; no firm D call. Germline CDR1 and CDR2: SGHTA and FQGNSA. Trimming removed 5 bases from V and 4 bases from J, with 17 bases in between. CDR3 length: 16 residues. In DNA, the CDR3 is TGTGCCAGCAGCCCCCAAAAACAGCTACTTAATGAAAAACTGTTTTTT. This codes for CASSPQKQLLNEKLFF.

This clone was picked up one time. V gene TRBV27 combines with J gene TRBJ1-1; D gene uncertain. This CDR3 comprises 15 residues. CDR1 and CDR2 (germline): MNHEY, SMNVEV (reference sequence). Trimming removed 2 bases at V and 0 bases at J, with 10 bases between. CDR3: CASSLNHRMNTEAFF. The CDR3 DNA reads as TGTGCCAGCAGTTTAAATCACCGGATGAACACTGAAGCTTTCTTT.

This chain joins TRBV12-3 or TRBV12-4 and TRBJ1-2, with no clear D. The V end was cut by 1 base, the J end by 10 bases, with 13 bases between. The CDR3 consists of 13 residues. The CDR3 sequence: CASSLGSLGVYTF. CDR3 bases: TGTGCCAGCAGTTTAGGGTCGCTCGGAGTCTACACCTTC.

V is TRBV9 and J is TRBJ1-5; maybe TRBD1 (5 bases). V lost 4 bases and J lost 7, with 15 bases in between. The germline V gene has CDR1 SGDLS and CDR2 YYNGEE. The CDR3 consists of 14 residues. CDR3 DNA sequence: TGTGCCAGCAGCACCTCAGGTGGGGACCAGCCCCAGCATTTT. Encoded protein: CASSTSGGDQPQHF. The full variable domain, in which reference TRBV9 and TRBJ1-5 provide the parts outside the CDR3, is DSGVTQTPKHLITATGQRVTLRCSPRSGDLSVYWYQQSLDQGLQFLIQYYNGEERAKGNILERFSAQQFPDLHSELNLSSLELGDSALYFCASSTSGGDQPQHFGDGTRLSIL.

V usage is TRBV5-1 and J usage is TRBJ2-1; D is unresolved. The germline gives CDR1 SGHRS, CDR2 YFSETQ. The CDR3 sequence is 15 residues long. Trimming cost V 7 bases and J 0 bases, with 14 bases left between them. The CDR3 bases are TGCGCCAGCTCAGCCCCCAAGAGCTCCTACAATGAGCAGTTCTTC. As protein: CASSAPKSSYNEQFF.